This TCR beta chain was recovered during a study of OX40 agonist ivuxolimab in advanced cancers. As for the study in general: Eligibility admitted prior anti-PD-1, anti-PD-L1 or anti-CTLA-4 therapy; 40% to 50% had some.

Profiling relied on immunoSEQ multiplex PCR, and the TCRdb table lists in-frame clones only, not all of them. The sample has roughly 67,000 clones; roughly 90% are singletons. There are 14 residues in the CDR3. Germline CDR1 reads LNHDA; CDR2 reads SQIVND (reference sequence). Trimming left V 1 base short and J 7 bases short, with 8 bases between. The cohort excluded patients with autoimmune disease history or systemic immunosuppression. The rearrangement uses TRBV19 and TRBJ1-6; D is ambiguous. The material was CD4+ or CD8+ T cells sorted from blood, obtained in a trial of the OX40 agonist ivuxolimab. This clonotype was obtained from an adult with an advanced solid tumor such as melanoma, head and neck, liver or kidney cancer. For the CDR3, the DNA is TGTGCCAGTAGTATAGGCCCCACAAATTCACCCCTCCACTTT. It codes for CASSIGPTNSPLHF.